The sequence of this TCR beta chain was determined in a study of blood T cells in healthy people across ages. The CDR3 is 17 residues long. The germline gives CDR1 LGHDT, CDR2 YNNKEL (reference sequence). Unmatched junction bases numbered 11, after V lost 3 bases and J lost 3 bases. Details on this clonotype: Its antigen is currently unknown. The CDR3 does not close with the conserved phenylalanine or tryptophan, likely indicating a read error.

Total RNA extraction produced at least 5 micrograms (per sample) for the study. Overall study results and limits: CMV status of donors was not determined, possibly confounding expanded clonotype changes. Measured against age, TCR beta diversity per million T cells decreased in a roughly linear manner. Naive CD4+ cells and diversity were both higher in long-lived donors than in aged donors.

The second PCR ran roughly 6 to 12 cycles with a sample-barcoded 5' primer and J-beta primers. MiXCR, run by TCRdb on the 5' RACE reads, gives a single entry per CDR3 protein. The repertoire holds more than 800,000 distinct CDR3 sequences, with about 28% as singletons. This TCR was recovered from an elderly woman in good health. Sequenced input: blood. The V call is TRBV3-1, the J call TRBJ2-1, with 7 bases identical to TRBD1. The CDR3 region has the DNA TGTGCCAGCAGCCATGCAGTAGGGACAGCGGTCTACAATGAGCAGTTCTTA. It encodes CASSHAVGTAVYNEQFL.